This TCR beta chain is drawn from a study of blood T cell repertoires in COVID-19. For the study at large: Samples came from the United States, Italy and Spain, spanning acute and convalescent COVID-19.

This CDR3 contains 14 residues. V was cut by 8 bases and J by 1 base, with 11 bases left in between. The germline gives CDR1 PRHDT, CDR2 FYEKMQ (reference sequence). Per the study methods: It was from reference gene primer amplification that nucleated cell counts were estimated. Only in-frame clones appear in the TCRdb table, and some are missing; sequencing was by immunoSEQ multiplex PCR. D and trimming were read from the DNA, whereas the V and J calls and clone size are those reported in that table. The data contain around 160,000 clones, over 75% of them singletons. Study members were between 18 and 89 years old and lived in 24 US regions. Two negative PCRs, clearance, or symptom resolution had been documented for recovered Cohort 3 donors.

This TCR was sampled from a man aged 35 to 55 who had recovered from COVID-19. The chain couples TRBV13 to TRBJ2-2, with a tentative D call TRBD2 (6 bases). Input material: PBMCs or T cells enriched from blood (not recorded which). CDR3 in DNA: TGTGCCAGCCGAGGAGGGCAGAACACCGGGGAGCTGTTTTTT. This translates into CASRGGQNTGELFF.